One and the same sample provided the 25 T cell receptor beta chains below, sequenced in a study of blood T cells in healthy people across ages. Primers used in a second PCR of roughly 6 to 12 cycles were a sample-barcoded 5' primer and a J-beta primer mix. A single record per CDR3 protein comes from TCRdb applying MiXCR to the 5' RACE reads. The sample holds fewer than 800,000 distinct CDR3 sequences; roughly 21% are singletons and the top ten take more than 3%. The sequenced material came from blood. Receptors were obtained from a man aged 65 to 79 in good health.

In the case of this clonotype: Compared with germline, one end of the junction differs, possibly owing to a read error. The J gene is TRBJ1-2, the V gene TRBV20-1; D unclear. In germline, CDR1 is DFQATT, CDR2 SNEGSKA (reference sequence). The CDR3 contains 12 residues. This CDR3 is CSAKQITYGYTF. CDR3 nucleotides: TGCAGCGCTAAACAGATCACCTATGGCTACACCTTC.

There are a few counts of this clonotype. V and J are TRBV7-9 and TRBJ2-1; possible D gene TRBD1, 5 bases. This CDR3 has 13 amino acids. V was cut by 0 bases and J by 8 bases, with 8 bases left in between. Germline V gene lookup returns CDR1 SEHNR and CDR2 FQNEAQ (reference sequence). The CDR3 bases are TGTGCCAGCAGCTTAGCTGGGGCCGATGAGCAGTTCTTC. Its translation: CASSLAGADEQFF.

About this clonotype itself: Being one base from a much bigger clone, this may be a read error. The CDR3 spells CAITPRGVCNQPQHF. The CDR3 DNA reads TGTGCCATCACCCCCAGGGGAGTGTGCAATCAGCCCCAGCATTTT. V and J are TRBV10-3 and TRBJ1-5; possibly TRBD1 for D (6 bases). Germline CDR1 is ENHRY and CDR2 is SYGVKD. Trimming cost V 7 bases and J 2 bases, with 15 bases left between them. The CDR3 loop spans 15 amino acids.

This clonotype was recorded many times. The rearrangement links TRBV28 to TRBJ1-5; tentatively, D is TRBD1 (5 bases). Per germline, CDR1 MDHEN and CDR2 SYDVKM. With 7 bases removed from V and 6 bases from J, the gap between germline ends came to 13 bases. This CDR3 is built from 13 residues. The chain's CDR3 is CASIQGRSQPQHF. The CDR3 coding sequence is TGTGCCAGCATCCAGGGCCGTAGTCAGCCCCAGCATTTT.

This clonotype has ten or more counts. The V gene is TRBV4-1, the J gene TRBJ1-2; TRBD1 matches 7 bases. From germline, CDR1 is MGHRA and CDR2 YSYEKL. Trimming removed 4 bases from V and 6 bases from J; junction bases left unmatched: 14. The CDR3 loop spans 16 amino acids. CDR3 bases: TGCGCCAGCAGCCCGAAACCTACAGGGGACAGAAATGGCTACACCTTC. It codes for CASSPKPTGDRNGYTF.

In its sample, this clonotype was seen a few times. The J gene is TRBJ2-3, the V gene TRBV20-1; a weak D match, TRBD1 (6 bases). V lost 3 bases and J 2 bases, leaving 12 bases between the germline ends. Germline CDR1 reads DFQATT; CDR2 reads SNEGSKA (reference sequence). The CDR3 is 14 amino acids. The CDR3 loop is CSASLEGVTDTQYF. CDR3 nucleotide sequence: TGCAGTGCTAGTTTAGAGGGGGTCACAGATACGCAGTATTTT.

In its sample, this clonotype was seen a few times. This chain uses TRBV12-3 or TRBV12-4 with TRBJ2-1; D unclear. The CDR3 runs 15 residues. V shed 4 bases and J shed 0 bases, with 10 bases lying between them. CDR3 loop: CASSSQKSSYNEQFF. The CDR3 region has the DNA TGTGCCAGCAGTTCACAGAAGAGCTCCTACAATGAGCAGTTCTTC.

The rearrangement uses TRBV20-1 and TRBJ2-5; D is possibly TRBD1 (5 bases). Germline V CDR1 and CDR2: DFQATT, SNEGSKA (reference sequence). Trimming stripped 1 base from V and 1 base from J, with 7 bases between. The CDR3 runs to 13 residues. The CDR3 nucleotides read TGCAGTGCTAGAGGACAGCCCCAAGAGACCCAGTACTTC. Translation: CSARGQPQETQYF.

The V and J genes are TRBV6-5 and TRBJ2-5, with D perhaps given as TRBD1 or TRBD2 (5 bases each). Germline lookup yields CDR1 MNHEY and CDR2 SVGAGI. The CDR3 runs 14 residues. V dropped 5 bases and J dropped 5 bases, with 15 bases sitting between them. Here the CDR3 DNA reads TGTGCCAGCAGTAGGGGAGCAGGCGGGGAGACCCAGTACTTC. Translated, it gives CASSRGAGGETQYF.

The chain links TRBV27 to TRBJ2-4; 9 positions match TRBD1. The CDR3 loop spans 17 amino acids. The V gene end was trimmed by 5 bases and the J gene end by 1 base; junction bases not matched to a gene: 9. Germline CDR1 and CDR2: MNHEY and SMNVEV (reference sequence). Here the CDR3 DNA reads TGTGCCAGCAGTCCCGGACAGGGGAGGATGGCCAAAAACATTCAGTACTTC. This translates into CASSPGQGRMAKNIQYF.

V is TRBV6-2 or TRBV6-3 and J is TRBJ2-1; the D is unclear. The CDR3 runs 14 residues. Germline V gene data show CDR1 as MNHEY and CDR2 as SVGEGT. Trimming stripped 4 bases from V and 0 bases from J, with 7 bases between. In DNA, the CDR3 is TGTGCCAGCAGTTTGATGAGCTCCTACAATGAGCAGTTCTTC. As protein: CASSLMSSYNEQFF.

The rearrangement joins TRBV28 to TRBJ2-7, with no clear D. The V end lost 2 bases, the J end lost 0 bases, and 11 bases lay between the germline ends. CDR3 length equals 15 residues. The germline V gene has CDR1 MDHEN and CDR2 SYDVKM. The CDR3 loop reads CASSLTNLGSYEQYF. The CDR3 DNA reads as TGTGCCAGCAGTTTAACTAACCTGGGCTCCTACGAGCAGTACTTC.

This clonotype was counted ten times or more. This chain joins TRBV9 and TRBJ2-1; no clear D gene. Trimming shortened V by 3 bases and J by 5 bases, and 6 bases separated the two germline ends. In germline, CDR1 is SGDLS, CDR2 YYNGEE. There are 12 residues in the CDR3. Here the CDR3 reads CASSGSNNEQFF. The CDR3 nucleotides are TGTGCCAGCAGCGGGAGTAACAATGAGCAGTTCTTC.

The chain has TRBV6-2 or TRBV6-3 and TRBJ1-4; D is undetermined. The V gene lost 8 bases and the J gene lost 7 bases, with 20 bases spanning the gap. Per germline, CDR1 MNHEY and CDR2 SVGEGT. The CDR3 is 15 amino acids. CDR3 protein: CASRGLGFEREKLFF. The CDR3 DNA reads TGTGCCAGCCGCGGCCTGGGCTTCGAGCGTGAAAAACTGTTTTTT.

The gene calls are TRBV6-2 or TRBV6-3 and TRBJ1-2; D is undetermined. There are 13 residues in the CDR3. With 0 bases removed from V and 4 bases from J, the gap between germline ends came to 6 bases. Germline lookup yields CDR1 MNHEY and CDR2 SVGEGT. CDR3 nucleotides: TGTGCCAGCAGTTACTCGGTCGCCTATGGCTACACCTTC. It codes for CASSYSVAYGYTF.

This clonotype was counted ten times or more. This chain uses TRBV12-3 or TRBV12-4 with TRBJ2-2, with 8 bases matching TRBD1. Trimming at V came to 5 bases and at J to 7 bases, leaving 3 bases not matched to a gene. This CDR3 comprises 13 residues. CDR3 loop: CASSPGGHGELFF. The CDR3 DNA is TGTGCCAGCAGTCCAGGGGGCCACGGGGAGCTGTTTTTT.

V gene TRBV5-1 combines with J gene TRBJ2-5, with a possible D match to TRBD2 (5 bases). The better agreement between TRBJ2-1 and the DNA end casts doubt on the J call. This CDR3 comprises 13 residues. The germline V gene has CDR1 SGHRS and CDR2 YFSETQ. CDR3 coding DNA: TGCGCCAGCAGCTTGGATAGCGACAATGAGCAGTTCTTC. It encodes CASSLDSDNEQFF.

This clonotype appeared a few times. The chain uses TRBV7-9 and TRBJ2-5, with TRBD1 matching over 8 bases. This CDR3 spans 15 amino acids. J was trimmed by 5 bases and V by 0 bases; bases with no gene match: 5. CDR1 SEHNR and CDR2 FQNEAQ come from the germline V gene (reference sequence). CDR3 coding DNA: TGTGCCAGCAGCTTAGCGCGCAGGGGGCAGGAGACCCAGTACTTC. It is translated as CASSLARRGQETQYF.

This clonotype was counted only a few times. V is TRBV2 and J is TRBJ2-5; D may match TRBD1 or TRBD2 (6 bases each). The J call may be incorrect, as the DNA end agrees better with TRBJ2-1. There are 17 residues in the CDR3. Germline V gene sequence: CDR1 SNHLY, CDR2 FYNNEI. CDR3 residues: CASSEGARRGSYDGQFF. As DNA, the CDR3 is TGTGCCAGCAGTGAGGGGGCAAGGAGGGGGTCATACGATGGGCAGTTCTTC.

This clonotype was counted between two and nine times. The V gene is TRBV29-1, the J gene TRBJ2-3, with D possibly being TRBD1 or TRBD2 (5 bases each). Germline V CDR1 and CDR2: SQVTM, ANQGSEA. The CDR3 loop spans 13 amino acids. Trimming cost V 7 bases and J 2 bases, with 13 bases left between them. The CDR3 nucleotides are TGCAGCGCTGAGGGGTGGACCACAGATACGCAGTATTTT. It codes for CSAEGWTTDTQYF.

The chain recombines TRBV5-1 with TRBJ1-2; tentatively, D is TRBD1 (6 bases). Deletions cut 4 bases from V and 1 base from J, with 8 bases between. Germline V CDR1 and CDR2: SGHRS, YFSETQ. The CDR3 sequence is 13 residues long. The CDR3 loop is CASSGDNNYGYTF. CDR3 coding DNA: TGCGCCAGCAGCGGGGACAATAACTATGGCTACACCTTC.

This clonotype was counted between two and nine times. The chain links TRBV6-1 to TRBJ1-4; D gene ambiguous. The CDR3 is 16 amino acids. CDR1 and CDR2 (germline): MNHNS, SASEGT. Trimming removed 0 bases from V and 5 bases from J, with 13 bases in between. The CDR3 region has the DNA TGTGCCAGCAGTGAAGCTCTCGGGCCCGGCAATGAAAAACTGTTTTTT. Translation: CASSEALGPGNEKLFF.

This clonotype came up a few times. This chain joins TRBV5-5 and TRBJ1-1, with TRBD1 matching over 7 bases. With V trimmed by 6 bases and J by 10 bases, 15 bases remained unmatched. The germline CDR1 and CDR2 sequences are SGHKS and YYEKEE (reference sequence). The CDR3 has 14 residues. The CDR3 DNA follows: TGTGCCAGCAACTTAGTCGGCACAGGGGCAGGAGCTTTCTTT. This gives the protein CASNLVGTGAGAFF.

Details on this clonotype: A much larger clone differs from this one at a single base, so this may be a read error. This rearrangement joins TRBV15 to TRBJ2-1; D gene ambiguous. The CDR3 sequence is 12 residues long. Germline V gene data show CDR1 as LNHNV and CDR2 as YYDKDF (reference sequence). CDR3 in DNA: TGTGCCACCAGCAGTGCGGTGGATGAGCGGTTCTTC. Translation: CATSSAVDERFF.

The CDR3 coding sequence is TGTGCCAGCAGCGTAGGGACGGTAGCGGGAGGTCGAAAGAACACAGATACGCAGTATTTT. Protein: CASSVGTVAGGRKNTDTQYF. The chain combines TRBV9 with TRBJ2-3; 10 bases fit TRBD2. Germline-derived CDR1 and CDR2 are SGDLS and YYNGEE. This CDR3 comprises 20 residues. Germline trimming cut 0 bases from V and 2 bases from J; bases unmatched to any gene: 15.